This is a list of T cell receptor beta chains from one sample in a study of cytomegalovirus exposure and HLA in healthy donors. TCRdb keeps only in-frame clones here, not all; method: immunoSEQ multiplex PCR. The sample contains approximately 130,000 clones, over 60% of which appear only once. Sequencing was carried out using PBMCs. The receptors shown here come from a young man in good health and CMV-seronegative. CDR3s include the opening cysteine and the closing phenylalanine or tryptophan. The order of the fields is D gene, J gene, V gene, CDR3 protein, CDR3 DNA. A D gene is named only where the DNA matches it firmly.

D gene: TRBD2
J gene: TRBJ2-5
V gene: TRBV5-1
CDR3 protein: CASSLDGGRAWETQYF
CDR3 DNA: TGCGCCAGCAGCTTGGATGGCGGGAGGGCCTGGGAGACCCAGTACTTC

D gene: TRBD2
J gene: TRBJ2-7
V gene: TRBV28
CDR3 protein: CASSSAGTSNYEQYF
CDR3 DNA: TGTGCCAGCAGCTCTGCCGGGACTAGCAACTACGAGCAGTACTTC

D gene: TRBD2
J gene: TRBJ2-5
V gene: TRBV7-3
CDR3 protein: CASSLIGGGQETQYF
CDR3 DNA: TGTGCCAGCAGCTTAATTGGGGGAGGGCAAGAGACCCAGTACTTC

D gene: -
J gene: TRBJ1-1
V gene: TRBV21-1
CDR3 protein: CASPRTQNTEAFF
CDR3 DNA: TGTGCCAGCCCCCGGACTCAAAACACTGAAGCTTTCTTT

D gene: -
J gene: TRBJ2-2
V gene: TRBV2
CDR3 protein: CASMGGHNTGELFF
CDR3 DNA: TGTGCCAGCATGGGGGGGCACAACACCGGGGAGCTGTTTTTT

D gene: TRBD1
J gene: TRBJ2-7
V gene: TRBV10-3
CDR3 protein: CAITLGTGGGYEQYF
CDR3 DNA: TGTGCCATCACCCTCGGGACAGGGGGCGGCTACGAGCAGTACTTC

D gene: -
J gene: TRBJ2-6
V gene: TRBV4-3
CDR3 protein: CASSQEAGSGANVLTF
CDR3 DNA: TGCGCCAGCAGCCAAGAAGCAGGTTCTGGGGCCAACGTCCTGACTTTC

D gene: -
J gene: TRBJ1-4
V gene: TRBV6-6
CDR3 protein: CASSATLAPNEKLFF
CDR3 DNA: TGTGCCAGCAGTGCGACACTTGCTCCTAATGAAAAACTGTTTTTT

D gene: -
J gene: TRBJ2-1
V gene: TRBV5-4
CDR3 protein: CASSLDHGSYNEQFF
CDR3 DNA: TGTGCCAGCAGCTTGGATCACGGCTCCTACAATGAGCAGTTCTTC

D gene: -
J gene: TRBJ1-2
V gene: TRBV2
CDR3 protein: CASSGPQVIYGYTF
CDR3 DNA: TGTGCCAGCAGTGGCCCACAGGTCATCTATGGCTACACCTTC

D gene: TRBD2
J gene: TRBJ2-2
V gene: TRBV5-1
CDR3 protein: CASSLAPSGASNTGELFF
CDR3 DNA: TGCGCCAGCAGCTTGGCCCCTAGCGGGGCCTCGAACACCGGGGAGCTGTTTTTT

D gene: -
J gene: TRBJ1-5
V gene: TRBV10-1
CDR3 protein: CASSEGVGQPQHF
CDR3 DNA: TGCGCCAGCAGTGAAGGGGTGGGTCAGCCCCAGCATTTT

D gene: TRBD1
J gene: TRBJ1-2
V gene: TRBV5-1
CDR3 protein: CASSVGQGEGYTF
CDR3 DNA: TGCGCCAGCAGCGTCGGACAGGGGGAGGGCTACACCTTC

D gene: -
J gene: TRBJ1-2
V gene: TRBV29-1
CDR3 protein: CSVEQGSYGYTF
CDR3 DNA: TGCAGCGTTGAGCAGGGTAGCTATGGCTACACCTTC

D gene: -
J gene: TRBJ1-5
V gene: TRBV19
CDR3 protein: CASSINRDRNQPQHF
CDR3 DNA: TGTGCCAGTAGTATAAACAGGGATAGGAATCAGCCCCAGCATTTT

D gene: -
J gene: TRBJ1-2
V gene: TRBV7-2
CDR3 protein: CASSLFAGKNAFGYTF
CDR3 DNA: TGTGCCAGCAGCTTATTTGCAGGGAAGAACGCCTTTGGCTACACCTTC

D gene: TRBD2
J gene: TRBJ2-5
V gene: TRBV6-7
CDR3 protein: CASSYLGLADIGDMQRETQYF
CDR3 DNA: TGTGCCAGCAGTTACTTGGGACTAGCGGATATCGGGGATATGCAAAGAGAGACCCAGTACTTC